This T cell receptor (beta chain) was identified in a study of response to subunit inactivated influenza vaccine. Study observations and caveats: The authors offered the suggestion that each seasonal influenza vaccination recruits few new T cells.

The CDR3 is 14 amino acids. Germline lookup yields CDR1 SGHRS and CDR2 YFSETQ. Trimming shortened V by 0 bases and J by 6 bases, and 12 bases separated the two germline ends. TCRdb re-called the RT-PCR reads with MiXCR, one entry per CDR3 protein. The sample records 560,000 or so distinct CDR3 sequences, approximately 7.7% being singletons. Note on this clonotype: The antigen is undetermined.

The sequencing here drew on PBMCs from blood, taken around 2 years after vaccination. The sequence derives from a man between 50 and 69 years old who received an inactivated influenza vaccine. The rearrangement links TRBV5-1 to TRBJ1-2; D not certain. The CDR3 region is CASSLARSGDGYTF. CDR3 nucleotides: TGCGCCAGCAGCTTGGCCAGGTCCGGAGATGGCTACACCTTC.